A single sample gave rise to the 14 T cell receptor beta chains below, sequenced in a study of CD8+ T cells in alopecia areata. RNA was isolated and reverse transcribed to cDNA, the sequencing template. This table comes from immunoSEQ multiplex PCR, and its TCRdb copy is limited to in-frame clones, with some not included. The sample shows over 100,000 clones, about three fifths of them seen only once. The treatment is: oral pan-JAK inhibitor, 5-10 mg twice daily. This sample comprised CD8+ T cells sorted from blood, obtained at week 24, from a patient treated with tofacitinib. Receptor source: a human donor with alopecia areata.

The CDR3 sequence: CASSQDPAGGGNGYTF. The DNA of the CDR3 is TGCGCCAGCAGCCAAGATCCAGCTGGCGGAGGGAATGGCTACACCTTC. The V call is TRBV4-3, the J call TRBJ1-2; unclear D gene. The CDR3 extends over 16 amino acids. Germline V gene lookup returns CDR1 LGHNA and CDR2 YSLEER. Trimming removed 0 bases from V and 6 bases from J, with 17 bases in between.

The chain recombines TRBV5-1 with TRBJ1-5; D not resolved. V was pared by 0 bases and J by 4 bases, with 8 bases between. This CDR3 has 14 amino acids. CDR1 SGHRS and CDR2 YFSETQ come from the germline V gene. For the CDR3, the DNA is TGCGCCAGCAGCTTGGGGGGAGTGAATCAGCCCCAGCATTTT. Translating it yields CASSLGGVNQPQHF. Combining the CDR3 with reference TRBV5-1 and TRBJ1-5 gives the whole variable domain KAGVTQTPRYLIKTRGQQVTLSCSPISGHRSVSWYQQTPGQGLQFLFEYFSETQRNKGNFPGRFSGRQFSNSRSEMNVSTLELGDSALYLCASSLGGVNQPQHFGDGTRLSIL.

The V gene is TRBV4-2, the J gene TRBJ2-7, with D perhaps matching TRBD1 (6 bases). CDR3 size: 13 residues. Germline V gene sequence: CDR1 LGHNA, CDR2 YNFKEQ. Trimming stripped 1 base from V and 2 bases from J, with 6 bases between. This CDR3 is CASSQGQAYEQYF. CDR3 bases: TGTGCCAGCAGCCAAGGACAGGCCTACGAGCAGTACTTC.

This clone was counted only a few times. The chain joins TRBV7-2 to TRBJ2-5; 8 bases map to TRBD1. CDR3 size: 14 residues. Looked up from germline, CDR1 is SGHTA and CDR2 is FQGNSA. The trim removed 5 bases at V and 5 bases at J, leaving 7 bases unmatched. The chain's CDR3 is CASSRRTGRETQYF. CDR3 coding DNA: TGTGCCAGCAGCCGCCGGACAGGGCGGGAGACCCAGTACTTC.

This clone appeared a single time. This chain uses TRBV6-5 with TRBJ1-1; no firm D call. Germline CDR1 and CDR2: MNHEY and SVGAGI. This CDR3 is 13 amino acids long. V lost 6 bases, J lost 7 bases, and 15 bases lay in between. The CDR3 nucleotides are TGTGCCAGCAGAAATGACCCGCGGGATGAAGCTTTCTTT. Its protein product is CASRNDPRDEAFF.

The genes are TRBV4-1 and TRBJ2-7, with D tentatively TRBD1 (6 bases). Germline assignment: CDR1 MGHRA and CDR2 YSYEKL. V was shortened by 4 bases and J by 3 bases, with 13 bases between the two germline ends. The CDR3 length is 14 residues. The CDR3 protein is CASSLRDTRYEQYF. The CDR3 DNA reads as TGCGCCAGCAGCCTCCGGGACACCCGCTACGAGCAGTACTTC.

This clone appeared a few times. This chain connects TRBV25-1 to TRBJ2-2; 7 bases are a match to TRBD1. V was clipped by 1 base and J by 5 bases; unmatched bases: 7. CDR3 size: 16 residues. CDR1 MGHDK and CDR2 SYGVNS come from the germline V gene. The chain's CDR3 is CASSELRTGDTGELFF. CDR3 in DNA: TGTGCCAGCAGTGAATTGAGGACAGGCGATACCGGGGAGCTGTTTTTT.

A few counts support this clone. At one boundary the junction diverges from the germline segment, which might be a read error. The chain couples TRBV29-1 to TRBJ2-1, with D tentatively TRBD2 (5 bases). This CDR3 has 15 amino acids. CDR1 is SQVTM, CDR2 ANQGSEA, per germline. CDR3: CSVEGRSNSGEEQFF. The CDR3 DNA reads as TGCAGCGTGGAAGGTCGATCCAACTCCGGGGAAGAGCAGTTCTTC.

This sequence joins TRBV7-6 and TRBJ2-3; 9 bases match TRBD2. The V gene end was trimmed by 4 bases and the J gene end by 1 base; junction bases not matched to a gene: 15. There are 19 residues in the CDR3. CDR1 is SGHVS, CDR2 FNYEAQ, per germline. In nucleotides, the CDR3 is TGTGCCAGCAGCTCCCGGGGGCTAGCGGGAACACCTCGCACAGATACGCAGTATTTT. Its protein product is CASSSRGLAGTPRTDTQYF.

The chain joins TRBV29-1 to TRBJ2-7, with TRBD2 as a possible D gene (5 bases). The V gene's germline CDR1 is SQVTM and CDR2 ANQGSEA. Trimming cost V 7 bases and J 7 bases, with 14 bases left between them. This CDR3 has 11 residues. In DNA, the CDR3 is TGCAGCGCCTACGGGGATGGAGAGCAGTACTTC. It encodes CSAYGDGEQYF.

The V gene is TRBV7-2, the J gene TRBJ2-5; 9 nucleotides agree with TRBD2. The CDR3 is made up of 16 amino acids. Germline V CDR1 and CDR2: SGHTA, FQGNSA. With V trimmed by 6 bases and J by 3 bases, 11 bases remained unmatched. The DNA of the CDR3 is TGTGCCAGCAGTTTTATAGCGGGGGCCGGGGAAGAGACCCAGTACTTC. It translates to CASSFIAGAGEETQYF.

This clone was counted once. The V and J genes are TRBV4-3 and TRBJ1-2, with TRBD1 as a possible D gene (5 bases). CDR3 length equals 20 residues. Trimming left V 5 bases short and J 3 bases short, with 31 bases between. Germline CDR1 is LGHNA and CDR2 is YSLEER. In nucleotides, the CDR3 is TGCGCCAGCAGCTATCTAGAAGGGACGGACCGTCAGTCGGTCGACTATGGCTACACCTTC. The encoded protein is CASSYLEGTDRQSVDYGYTF.

The rearrangement joins TRBV30 to TRBJ2-1, with D maybe TRBD2 (6 bases). The germline V gene encodes CDR1 GTSNPN and CDR2 SVGIG (reference sequence). CDR3 length: 12 residues. V was cut by 3 bases and J by 6 bases, with 9 bases left in between. The CDR3 nucleotides read TGTGCCTGGAGCGGGGGAAGCAATGAGCAGTTCTTC. It is translated as CAWSGGSNEQFF. Together with reference TRBV30 and TRBJ2-1, the CDR3 gives the full variable domain: SQTIHQWPATLVQPVGSPLSLECTVEGTSNPNLYWYRQAAGRGLQLLFYSVGIGQISSEVPQNLSASRPQDRQFILSSKKLLLSDSGFYLCAWSGGSNEQFFGPGTRLTVL.

CDR3 region: CATSHPPQGPSSYNEQFF. In DNA, the CDR3 is TGTGCCACCAGCCATCCCCCTCAGGGGCCTAGCTCCTACAATGAGCAGTTCTTC. The V and J genes are TRBV15 and TRBJ2-1; D possibly corresponds to TRBD1 (6 bases). This CDR3 is built from 18 residues. Trimming left V 5 bases short and J 0 bases short, with 20 bases between. Germline CDR1 LNHNV, CDR2 YYDKDF (reference sequence). Together with reference TRBV15 and TRBJ2-1, the CDR3 gives the full variable domain: DAMVIQNPRYQVTQFGKPVTLSCSQTLNHNVMYWYQQKSSQAPKLLFHYYDKDFNNEADTPDNFQSRRPNTSFCFLDIRSPGLGDTAMYLCATSHPPQGPSSYNEQFFGPGTRLTVL.